This TCR beta chain was found in a study of OX40 agonist ivuxolimab in advanced cancers. Study context: The eligibility criteria allowed prior anti-PD-1, anti-PD-L1 or anti-CTLA-4 therapy, and under 50% had some. Three dose-escalation patients had partial responses: one with hepatocellular carcinoma and two with cutaneous melanoma. General study results and limits: Clonal expansion was seen in CD4+ and CD8+ blood T cells by week 6 at 0.1 to 3.0 mg/kg.

Using immunoSEQ multiplex PCR, the repertoire was profiled, and TCRdb retains in-frame clones only, with some absent. Here the sample spans about 49,000 clones, less than 85% being singletons. This CDR3 is built from 14 residues. The junction had 6 bases not matched to a gene; V was cut back by 5 bases and J by 6 bases. The germline gives CDR1 LGHNA, CDR2 YNFKEQ. To note about this clone: The antigen is undetermined.

The sequencing here drew on CD4+ or CD8+ T cells sorted from blood, taken in a trial of the OX40 agonist ivuxolimab. This receptor was identified in an adult with an advanced solid tumor such as melanoma, head and neck, liver or kidney cancer. The chain couples TRBV4-2 to TRBJ2-1, with TRBD2 identical over 8 bases. For the CDR3, the DNA is TGTGCCAGCAGCTTAAGACTAGCGCCCAATGAGCAGTTCTTC. Encoded protein: CASSLRLAPNEQFF.